This entry is about one T cell receptor beta chain. This sample was included in a study of shared clonotypes between healthy human individuals. The wider study: Serving as donors were two women and a few men, whose ages spanned 18 to 49.

Study processing details: Junction-only immunoSEQ data arrived without quality scores, meaning filtering differed. Only in-frame clones appear in the TCRdb table, and some are missing; sequencing was by immunoSEQ multiplex PCR. V, J and clone size are taken as reported in that table, and D and trimming were inferred from the DNA itself. The repertoire includes 760,000 or so clones, approximately 96% of them detected once, and around 0.25% sits in the top ten. The V and J ends lost 2 bases and 4 bases respectively, with 6 bases between them. Germline values: CDR1 MGHRA, CDR2 YSYEKL. The CDR3 is 12 amino acids. Naive CD8 cells comprised CD45RO-negative, CCR7-positively selected cells, excluding terminally differentiated effector memory CD45RA+ cells.

V usage is TRBV4-1 and J usage is TRBJ2-7, with D unresolved. Sample: naive CD8+ T cells sorted from blood. This receptor was taken from a young man in good health. The CDR3 loop is CASSQNGYEQYF. Written as DNA, the CDR3 is TGCGCCAGCAGCCAAAACGGGTACGAGCAGTACTTC.